One T cell receptor beta chain is described in this entry. These data belong to a study of early T cells in non-severe SARS-CoV-2 infection. Germline CDR1 LGHDT, CDR2 YNNKEL (reference sequence). The CDR3 length is 16 residues. Trimming removed 0 bases from V and 1 base from J, with 12 bases in between. Attachment of unique molecular identifiers was made to individual cDNA molecules. In TCRdb, the 5' RACE reads were re-called with MiXCR into one record per CDR3 protein. The data show 88,000 or so distinct CDR3 sequences, about 15% seen once. Sequencing was carried out using whole blood. The origin of this receptor is an adult who was a healthcare worker with PCR-confirmed SARS-CoV-2 infection or an uninfected control (not recorded which). The V call is TRBV3-1, the J call TRBJ2-5, with a tentative D call TRBD2 (6 bases). The CDR3 loop reads CASSQESPGVQETQYF. As DNA, the CDR3 is TGTGCCAGCAGCCAAGAATCCCCGGGAGTCCAAGAGACCCAGTACTTC.